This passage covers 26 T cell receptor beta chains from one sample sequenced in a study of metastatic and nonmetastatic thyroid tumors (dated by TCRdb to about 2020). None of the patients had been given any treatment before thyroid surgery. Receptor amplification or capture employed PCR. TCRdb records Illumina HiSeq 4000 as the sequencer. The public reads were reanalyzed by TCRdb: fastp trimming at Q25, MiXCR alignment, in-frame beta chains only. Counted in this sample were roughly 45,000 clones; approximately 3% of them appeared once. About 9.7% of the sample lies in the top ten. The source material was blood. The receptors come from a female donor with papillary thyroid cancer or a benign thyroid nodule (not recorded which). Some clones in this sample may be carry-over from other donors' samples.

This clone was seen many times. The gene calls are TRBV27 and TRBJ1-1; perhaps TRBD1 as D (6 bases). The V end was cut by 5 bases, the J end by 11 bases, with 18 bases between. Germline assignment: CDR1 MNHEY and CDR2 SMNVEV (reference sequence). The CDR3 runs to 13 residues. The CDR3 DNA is TGTGCCAGCAGTATGGGGCGGACAGCCGAGGCTTTCTTT. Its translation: CASSMGRTAEAFF.

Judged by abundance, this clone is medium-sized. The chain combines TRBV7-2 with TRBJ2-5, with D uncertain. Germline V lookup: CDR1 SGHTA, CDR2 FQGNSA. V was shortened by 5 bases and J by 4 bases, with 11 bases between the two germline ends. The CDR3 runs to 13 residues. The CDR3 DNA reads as TGTGCCAGCAGCCGGCCGGTAACAGAGACCCAGTACTTC. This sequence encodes CASSRPVTETQYF.

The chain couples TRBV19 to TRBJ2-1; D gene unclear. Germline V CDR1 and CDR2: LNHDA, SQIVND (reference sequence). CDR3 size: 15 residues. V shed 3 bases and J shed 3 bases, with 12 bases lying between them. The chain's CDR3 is CASSMSGRGYNEQFF. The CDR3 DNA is TGTGCCAGTAGTATGTCAGGAAGAGGCTACAATGAGCAGTTCTTC.

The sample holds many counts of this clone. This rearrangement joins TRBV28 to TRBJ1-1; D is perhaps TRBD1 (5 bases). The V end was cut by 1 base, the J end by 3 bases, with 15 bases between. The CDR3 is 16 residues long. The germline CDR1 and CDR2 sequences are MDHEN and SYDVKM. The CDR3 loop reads CASSLFGGGYYTEAFF. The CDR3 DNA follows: TGTGCCAGCAGTTTATTCGGGGGTGGGTACTACACTGAAGCTTTCTTT.

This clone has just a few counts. The CDR3 sequence: CASSPQGNTEAFF. CDR3 DNA: TGTGCCAGCAGCCCCCAGGGGAACACTGAAGCTTTCTTT. This chain uses TRBV4-2 with TRBJ1-1; tentatively, D is TRBD1 (5 bases). Per germline, CDR1 LGHNA and CDR2 YNFKEQ. The V end was cut by 4 bases, the J end by 1 base, with 7 bases between. The CDR3 consists of 13 residues.

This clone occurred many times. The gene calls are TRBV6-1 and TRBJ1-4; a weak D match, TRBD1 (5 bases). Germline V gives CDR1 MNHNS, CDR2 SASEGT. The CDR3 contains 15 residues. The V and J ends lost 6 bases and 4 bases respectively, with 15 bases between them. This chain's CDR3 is CASREWGSGNEKLFF. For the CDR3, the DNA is TGTGCCAGCAGGGAGTGGGGGTCGGGTAATGAAAAACTGTTTTTT.

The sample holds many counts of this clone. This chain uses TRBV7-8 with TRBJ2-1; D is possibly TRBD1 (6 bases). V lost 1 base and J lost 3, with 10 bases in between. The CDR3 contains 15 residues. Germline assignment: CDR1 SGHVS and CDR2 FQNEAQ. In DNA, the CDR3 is TGTGCCAGCAGCTTAGGGGACAAGGACTACAATGAGCAGTTCTTC. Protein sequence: CASSLGDKDYNEQFF.

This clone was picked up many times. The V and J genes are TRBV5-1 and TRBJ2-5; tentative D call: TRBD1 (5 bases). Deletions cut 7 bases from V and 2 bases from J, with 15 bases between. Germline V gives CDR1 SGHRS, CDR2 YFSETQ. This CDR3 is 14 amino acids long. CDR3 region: CASATGGGQETQYF. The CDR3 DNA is TGCGCCAGCGCAACAGGTGGTGGTCAAGAGACCCAGTACTTC.

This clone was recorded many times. In DNA form, the CDR3 reads TGTGCCAGCTCACCAGCGGGAGAGCCCTTATTTGAGCAGTACTTC. It encodes CASSPAGEPLFEQYF. The chain links TRBV18 to TRBJ2-7; 7 bases are shared with TRBD2. This CDR3 comprises 15 residues. V lost 2 bases, J lost 7 bases, and 11 bases stayed unmatched. CDR1 and CDR2 from the germline V gene are KGHSH and LQKENI.

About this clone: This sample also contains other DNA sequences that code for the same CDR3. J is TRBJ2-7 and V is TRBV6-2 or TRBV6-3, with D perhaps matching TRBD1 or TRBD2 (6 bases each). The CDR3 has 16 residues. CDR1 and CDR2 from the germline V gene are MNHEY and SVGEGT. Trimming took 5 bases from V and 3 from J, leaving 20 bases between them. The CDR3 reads CASSPHRTGANYEQYF. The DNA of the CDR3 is TGTGCCAGCAGTCCGCACCGGACGGGGGCGAACTACGAGCAGTACTTC.

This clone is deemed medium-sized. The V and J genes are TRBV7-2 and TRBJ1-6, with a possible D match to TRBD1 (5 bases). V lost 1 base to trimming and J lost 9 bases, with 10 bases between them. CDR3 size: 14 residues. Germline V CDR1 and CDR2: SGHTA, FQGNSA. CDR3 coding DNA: TGTGCCAGCAGCTTAGGAGACAGTACTTCACCCCTCCACTTT. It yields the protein CASSLGDSTSPLHF. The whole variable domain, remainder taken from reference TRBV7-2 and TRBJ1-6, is GAGVSQSPSNKVTEKGKDVELRCDPISGHTALYWYRQSLGQGLEFLIYFQGNSAPDKSGLPSDRFSAERTGGSVSTLTIQRTQQEDSAVYLCASSLGDSTSPLHFGNGTRLTVT.

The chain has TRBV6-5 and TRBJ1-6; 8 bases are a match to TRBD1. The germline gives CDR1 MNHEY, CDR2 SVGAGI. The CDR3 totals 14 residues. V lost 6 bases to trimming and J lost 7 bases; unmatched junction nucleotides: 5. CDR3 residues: CASRRTGLNSPLHF. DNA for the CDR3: TGTGCCAGCAGAAGGACAGGGTTGAATTCACCCCTCCACTTT.

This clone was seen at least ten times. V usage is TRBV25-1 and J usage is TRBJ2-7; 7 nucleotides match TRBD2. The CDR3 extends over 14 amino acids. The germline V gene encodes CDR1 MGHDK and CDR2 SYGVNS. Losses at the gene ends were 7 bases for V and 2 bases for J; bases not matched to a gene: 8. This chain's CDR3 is CASTAGLGAYEQYF. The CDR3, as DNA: TGTGCCAGCACAGCGGGGCTGGGCGCCTACGAGCAGTACTTC.

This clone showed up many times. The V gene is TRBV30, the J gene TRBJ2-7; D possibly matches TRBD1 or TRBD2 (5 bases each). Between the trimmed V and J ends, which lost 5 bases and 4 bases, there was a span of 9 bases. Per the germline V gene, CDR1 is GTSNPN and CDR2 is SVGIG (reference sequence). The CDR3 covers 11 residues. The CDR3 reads CAWAGAYEQYF. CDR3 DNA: TGTGCCTGGGCCGGGGCGTACGAGCAGTACTTC. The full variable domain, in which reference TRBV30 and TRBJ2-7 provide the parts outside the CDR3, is SQTIHQWPATLVQPVGSPLSLECTVEGTSNPNLYWYRQAAGRGLQLLFYSVGIGQISSEVPQNLSASRPQDRQFILSSKKLLLSDSGFYLCAWAGAYEQYFGPGTRLTVT.

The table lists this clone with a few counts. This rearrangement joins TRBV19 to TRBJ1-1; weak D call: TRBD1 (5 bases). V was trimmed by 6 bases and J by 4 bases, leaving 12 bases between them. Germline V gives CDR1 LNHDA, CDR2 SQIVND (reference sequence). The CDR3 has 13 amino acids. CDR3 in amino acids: CASRIQGSTEAFF. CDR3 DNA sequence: TGTGCCAGTAGGATTCAGGGAAGCACTGAAGCTTTCTTT. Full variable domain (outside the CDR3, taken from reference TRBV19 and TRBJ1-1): DGGITQSPKYLFRKEGQNVTLSCEQNLNHDAMYWYRQDPGQGLRLIYYSQIVNDFQKGDIAEGYSVSREKKESFPLTVTSAQKNPTAFYLCASRIQGSTEAFFGQGTRLTVV.

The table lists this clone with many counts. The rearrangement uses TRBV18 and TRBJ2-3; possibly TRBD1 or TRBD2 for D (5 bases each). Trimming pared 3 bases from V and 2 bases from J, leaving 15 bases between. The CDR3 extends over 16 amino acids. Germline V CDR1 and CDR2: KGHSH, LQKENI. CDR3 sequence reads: CASSPPGRRFTDTQYF. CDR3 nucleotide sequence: TGTGCCAGCTCACCGCCGGGACGGAGGTTCACAGATACGCAGTATTTT.

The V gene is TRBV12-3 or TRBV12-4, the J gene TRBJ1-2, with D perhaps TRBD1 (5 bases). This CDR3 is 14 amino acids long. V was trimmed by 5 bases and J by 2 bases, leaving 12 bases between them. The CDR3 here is CASSGGTWNYGYTF. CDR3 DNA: TGTGCCAGCAGTGGGGGTACATGGAACTATGGCTACACCTTC.

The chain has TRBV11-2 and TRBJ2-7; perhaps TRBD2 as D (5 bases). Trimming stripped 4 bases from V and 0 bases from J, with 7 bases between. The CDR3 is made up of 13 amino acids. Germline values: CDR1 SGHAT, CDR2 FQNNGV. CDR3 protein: CASSSGISYEQYF. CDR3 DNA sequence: TGTGCCAGCAGCTCGGGGATCTCCTACGAGCAGTACTTC.

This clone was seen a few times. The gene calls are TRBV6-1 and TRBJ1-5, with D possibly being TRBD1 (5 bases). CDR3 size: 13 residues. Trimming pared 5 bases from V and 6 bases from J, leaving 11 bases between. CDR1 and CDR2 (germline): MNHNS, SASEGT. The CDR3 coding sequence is TGTGCCAGCAGTAGGGACTTTTCTCAGCCCCAGCATTTT. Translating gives CASSRDFSQPQHF.

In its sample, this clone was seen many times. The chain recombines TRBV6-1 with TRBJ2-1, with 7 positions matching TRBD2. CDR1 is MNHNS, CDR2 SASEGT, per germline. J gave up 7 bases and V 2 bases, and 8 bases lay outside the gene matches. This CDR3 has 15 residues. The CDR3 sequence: CASSEFAGVKNEQFF. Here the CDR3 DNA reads TGTGCCAGCAGTGAATTTGCGGGAGTTAAGAATGAGCAGTTCTTC.

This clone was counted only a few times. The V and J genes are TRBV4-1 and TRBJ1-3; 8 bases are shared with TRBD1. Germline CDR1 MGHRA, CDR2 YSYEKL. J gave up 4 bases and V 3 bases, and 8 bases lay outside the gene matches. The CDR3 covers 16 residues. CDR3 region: CASSQQDRGGGNTIYF. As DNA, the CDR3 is TGCGCCAGCAGCCAGCAAGACAGGGGCGGGGGAAACACCATATATTTT.

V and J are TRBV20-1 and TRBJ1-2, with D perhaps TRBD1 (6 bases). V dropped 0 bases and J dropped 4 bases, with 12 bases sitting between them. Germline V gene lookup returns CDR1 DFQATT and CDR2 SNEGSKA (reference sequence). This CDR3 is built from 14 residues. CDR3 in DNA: TGCAGTGCTAGAGATCCAGGGACAACCTATGGCTACACCTTC. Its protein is CSARDPGTTYGYTF.

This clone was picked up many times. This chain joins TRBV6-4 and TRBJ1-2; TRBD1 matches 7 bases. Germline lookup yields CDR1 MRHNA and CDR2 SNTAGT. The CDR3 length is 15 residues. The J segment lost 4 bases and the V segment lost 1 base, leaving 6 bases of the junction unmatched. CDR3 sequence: CASSDFRDSRYGYTF. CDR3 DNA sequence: TGTGCCAGCAGTGACTTCCGGGACAGCCGCTATGGCTACACCTTC.

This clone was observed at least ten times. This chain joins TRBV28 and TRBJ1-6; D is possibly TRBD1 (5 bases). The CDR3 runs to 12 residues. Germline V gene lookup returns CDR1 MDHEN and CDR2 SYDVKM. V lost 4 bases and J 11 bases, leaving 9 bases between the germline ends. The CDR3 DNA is TGTGCCAGCAGTTCGGCCAGGGCACCCCTCCACTTT. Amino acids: CASSSARAPLHF.

The CDR3: CSAQGTDQETQYF. The CDR3 region has the DNA TGCAGTGCTCAAGGGACAGACCAAGAGACCCAGTACTTC. The V and J genes are TRBV20-1 and TRBJ2-5; 7 bases fit TRBD1. CDR3 length: 13 amino acids. With 5 bases clipped from V and 0 bases from J, the junction kept 3 bases outside the gene matches. Germline CDR1 DFQATT, CDR2 SNEGSKA (reference sequence).

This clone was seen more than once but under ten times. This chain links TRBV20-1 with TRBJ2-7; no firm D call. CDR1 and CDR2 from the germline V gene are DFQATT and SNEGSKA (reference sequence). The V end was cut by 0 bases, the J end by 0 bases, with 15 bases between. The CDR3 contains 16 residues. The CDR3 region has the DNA TGCAGTGCTAGAGAGGTCGGAACCTCCTCCTCCTACGAGCAGTACTTC. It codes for CSAREVGTSSSYEQYF.